This T cell receptor (beta chain) was sequenced during a study of regulatory T cells in long-lasting Graves disease. This clonotype has ten or more counts. Described time point: newly diagnosed GD, antithyroid drugs for less than 3 months. Generation of the TCR library employed RNA extracted from PBMCs. A peripheral blood sample, 8.5 to 9 milliliters in volume, was drawn into EDTA tubes. For TCR beta, libraries came from iRepertoire HTBI primers and Arm-PCR of CDR3 regions. TCRdb re-derived calls from the multiplex PCR reads in MiXCR, one entry per CDR3 protein. Counted here are around 400,000 distinct CDR3 sequences, about 15% occurring once; the ten biggest clones make up over 7.5%. These data were also reused for a study on T cells in Graves' hyperthyroidism and ophthalmopathy.

This specimen consisted of peripheral blood mononuclear cells (PBMCs), obtained at new diagnosis, from a patient treated with antithyroid drugs. The TCR originated in a middle-aged woman with Graves disease.

CDR3 amino acids: CASSRELAGELFF. CDR3 sequence (DNA): TGTGCCAGCAGCCGCGAGTTAGCCGGGGAGCTGTTTTTT. The J gene is TRBJ2-2, the V gene TRBV11-3; no reliable D call. Per the germline V gene, CDR1 is SGHNT and CDR2 is YENEEA. The CDR3 totals 13 residues. The germline V and J ends were trimmed by 5 bases and 6 bases, with 10 bases remaining between them.